This T cell receptor (beta chain) was retrieved from a study of T cell changes during pregnancy in multiple sclerosis. Profiled with immunoSEQ multiplex PCR; TCRdb holds only in-frame clones, not every one. The data hold tens of thousands of clones, with roughly 88% observed a single time. V lost 0 bases to trimming and J lost 3 bases, with 12 bases between them. The CDR3 extends over 15 amino acids. Germline assignment: CDR1 LNHNV and CDR2 YYDKDF (reference sequence). The clonotype comes from a female donor in good health, enrolled as a control in a pregnancy study. V gene TRBV15 combines with J gene TRBJ2-7; D possibly corresponds to TRBD1 (5 bases). This specimen consisted of peripheral blood, obtained in the third trimester of pregnancy. CDR3 sequence: CATSRDGQGFYEQYF. The CDR3 nucleotides read TGTGCCACCAGCAGAGATGGGCAGGGATTCTACGAGCAGTACTTC.